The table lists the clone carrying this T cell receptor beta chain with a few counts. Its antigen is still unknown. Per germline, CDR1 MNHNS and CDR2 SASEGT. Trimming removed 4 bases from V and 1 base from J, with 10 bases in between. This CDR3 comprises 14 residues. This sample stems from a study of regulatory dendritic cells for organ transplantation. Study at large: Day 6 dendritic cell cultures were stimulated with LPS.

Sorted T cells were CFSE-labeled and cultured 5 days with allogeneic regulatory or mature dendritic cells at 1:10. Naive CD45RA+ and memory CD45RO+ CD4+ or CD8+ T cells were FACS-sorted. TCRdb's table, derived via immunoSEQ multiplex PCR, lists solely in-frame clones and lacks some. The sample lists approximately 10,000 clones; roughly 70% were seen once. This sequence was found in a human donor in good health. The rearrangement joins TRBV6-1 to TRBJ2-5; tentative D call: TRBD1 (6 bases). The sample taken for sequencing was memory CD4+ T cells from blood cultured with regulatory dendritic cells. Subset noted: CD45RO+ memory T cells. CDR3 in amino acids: CASSGGQLQETQYF. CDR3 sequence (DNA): TGTGCCAGCAGTGGAGGACAGCTCCAAGAGACCCAGTACTTC.